The present TCR beta chain was sequenced within a study of shared clonotypes between healthy human individuals. Study in general: Two women and three men aged 18 to 49 served as donors.

The study enrolled healthy HIV-negative adults without recent acute infections or vaccinations as donors. A split of CD4+ cells into CD45RA+ naive and CD45RA-negative memory subsets was performed. As regards this clone: What it binds is not known.

Study findings and constraints: Larger estimated richness was generally seen in naive subsets than in memory subsets.

The table came from immunoSEQ multiplex PCR; TCRdb's copy has only in-frame clones and leaves some out. The sample shows 2 million to 2.5 million clones, approximately 94% of them seen only once. The sequenced sample was naive CD4+ T cells from PBMCs. Subset denoted: CD45RA+ positively selected. The source is a man aged 18 to 29 in good health. Some clones in this sample may be carry-over from other donors' samples.

CDR3 DNA sequence: TGCGCCAGCAGCGTCGGGACAGGGATAAACACCGGGGAGCTGTTTTTT. Translating gives CASSVGTGINTGELFF. The rearrangement uses TRBV5-1 and TRBJ2-2, with 9 bases matching TRBD1. The V and J ends lost 4 bases and 2 bases, in that order; junction bases with no gene match: 6. The CDR3 runs 16 residues. The germline V gene encodes CDR1 SGHRS and CDR2 YFSETQ.